Presented here are 8 T cell receptor beta chains from one specimen sequenced in a study of T-cell memory formation after mild COVID-19. TCRdb used MiXCR to reprocess the 5' RACE reads, holding one entry per CDR3 protein. The sample has more than 110,000 distinct CDR3 sequences; approximately 25% are singletons. The sequenced sample consisted of PBMCs or a T cell subset sorted from them (not recorded which). These receptors were collected from an adult woman who had mild COVID-19 (a few samples of this study predate the infection). Cell type and time point are not known.

This clonotype appeared a few times. The rearrangement links TRBV7-9 to TRBJ2-7, with D possibly matching TRBD2 (6 bases). CDR3 length: 16 amino acids. Trimming left V 4 bases short and J 4 bases short, with 20 bases between. Per the germline V gene, CDR1 is SEHNR and CDR2 is FQNEAQ (reference sequence). CDR3 in DNA: TGTGCCAGCAGCTCCTCAGCTAGAACGGGGGAATACGAGCAGTACTTC. This sequence encodes CASSSSARTGEYEQYF.

This clonotype was counted a few times. The gene calls are TRBV20-1 and TRBJ1-2; D is uncertain. Trimming stripped 4 bases from V and 0 bases from J, with 9 bases between. Germline assignment: CDR1 DFQATT and CDR2 SNEGSKA (reference sequence). The CDR3 length is 13 residues. The CDR3 protein is CSAKRPANYGYTF. The CDR3 nucleotides read TGCAGTGCTAAGCGGCCAGCTAACTATGGCTACACCTTC.

The rearrangement joins TRBV20-1 to TRBJ2-3; tentative D call: TRBD2 (5 bases). V was clipped by 3 bases and J by 5 bases, with 18 bases between them. The CDR3 totals 15 residues. Germline V gives CDR1 DFQATT, CDR2 SNEGSKA (reference sequence). This chain's CDR3 is CSASPSSSELDTQYF. DNA for the CDR3: TGCAGTGCTAGCCCCTCTAGCTCGGAATTAGATACGCAGTATTTT.

This clonotype has just a few counts. This chain joins TRBV7-2 and TRBJ1-2; D is perhaps TRBD1 (5 bases). Per germline, CDR1 SGHTA and CDR2 FQGNSA. Trimming shortened V by 3 bases and J by 4 bases, and 15 bases separated the two germline ends. This CDR3 has 15 amino acids. The CDR3 nucleotides are TGTGCCAGCAGCTTTGGGGGGGACGACCTCTATGGCTACACCTTC. Translation: CASSFGGDDLYGYTF.

This clonotype has just a few counts. The J gene is TRBJ1-1, the V gene TRBV7-3; TRBD1 matches 7 bases. V shed 5 bases, J shed 0 bases, and the junction held 6 bases outside the gene matches. There are 15 residues in the CDR3. The germline V gene has CDR1 SGHTA and CDR2 FQGTGA. The CDR3 DNA reads as TGTGCCAGCAGCCGAGTCAGGGGGATGAACACTGAAGCTTTCTTT. This translates into CASSRVRGMNTEAFF.

Remarks on this clonotype: A much larger clone sits a single nucleotide away, making a read error possible. This chain joins TRBV9 and TRBJ2-2; no reliable D call. Germline CDR1 is SGDLS and CDR2 is YYNGEE. This CDR3 has 13 amino acids. V shed 2 bases and J shed 9 bases, with 11 bases lying between them. This chain's CDR3 is CASSVTGTWELFF. In DNA form, the CDR3 reads TGTGCCAGCAGCGTGACTGGAACCTGGGAGCTGTTTTTT.

The J gene is TRBJ2-1, the V gene TRBV6-6; 7 nucleotides line up with TRBD2. The CDR3 is made up of 15 amino acids. V lost 1 base, J lost 9 bases, and 9 bases stayed unmatched. Germline loops: CDR1 MNHNY, CDR2 SVGAGI (reference sequence). CDR3 DNA: TGTGCCAGCAGTTACTACGGGACTACGGCGGGTGAGCAGTTCTTC. Protein: CASSYYGTTAGEQFF.

J is TRBJ1-1 and V is TRBV5-6, with D possibly TRBD1 on 6 matching bases. Trimming pared 0 bases from V and 4 bases from J, leaving 7 bases between. The CDR3 has 13 amino acids. CDR1 and CDR2 from the germline V gene are SGHDT and YYEEEE. CDR3 nucleotide sequence: TGTGCCAGCAGCTTGGTGGGGGCCACTGAAGCTTTCTTT. It is translated as CASSLVGATEAFF.